The 12 T cell receptor beta chains below all came from one sample that was sequenced in a study of early T cells in non-severe SARS-CoV-2 infection. TCRdb recomputed calls from the 5' RACE reads with MiXCR, one row per CDR3 protein. Altogether 20,000 to 25,000 distinct CDR3 sequences are present, about 4.8% being singletons, with the ten largest covering approximately 6.6%. The specimen was whole blood. These TCRs come from an adult who was a healthcare worker with PCR-confirmed SARS-CoV-2 infection or an uninfected control (not recorded which).

This clonotype was picked up many times. The rearrangement uses TRBV20-1 and TRBJ2-7, with TRBD1 matching over 9 bases. The junction had 5 bases not matched to a gene; V was cut back by 0 bases and J by 5 bases. CDR1 and CDR2 from the germline V gene are DFQATT and SNEGSKA (reference sequence). This CDR3 is built from 14 residues. In DNA, the CDR3 is TGCAGTGCTAGAGACGGGGACAGGGAGCACGAGCAGTACTTC. Protein product: CSARDGDREHEQYF.

This clonotype showed up many times. The chain has TRBV29-1 and TRBJ2-1, with 8 bases identical to TRBD1. With V trimmed by 6 bases and J by 3 bases, 4 bases remained unmatched. CDR3 length equals 13 residues. Germline CDR1 and CDR2: SQVTM and ANQGSEA. For the CDR3, the DNA is TGCAGCGTGGGGACAGGCGGCTACAATGAGCAGTTCTTC. Translating gives CSVGTGGYNEQFF.

V and J are TRBV4-1 and TRBJ2-1, with TRBD2 matching over 8 bases. V lost 3 bases and J lost 10; bases outside the gene matches: 14. The CDR3 has 16 residues. Per germline, CDR1 MGHRA and CDR2 YSYEKL. CDR3 nucleotide sequence: TGCGCCAGCAGCCAGCCCACTAGCGGCGTAAGGGGAGAGCAGTTCTTC. The encoded protein is CASSQPTSGVRGEQFF.

The table lists this clonotype with many counts. The chain combines TRBV12-3 or TRBV12-4 with TRBJ2-2; the D gene could be TRBD1 or TRBD2 (5 bases each). The V end lost 6 bases, the J end lost 5 bases, and 16 bases lay between the germline ends. This CDR3 has 15 residues. Here the CDR3 reads CASSPLGDGTGELFF. CDR3 nucleotide sequence: TGTGCCAGCAGCCCACTGGGGGACGGGACCGGGGAGCTGTTTTTT.

This clonotype occurred many times. This sequence joins TRBV6-1 and TRBJ2-7; D is ambiguous. V was trimmed by 5 bases and J by 5 bases, leaving 16 bases between them. Germline loops: CDR1 MNHNS, CDR2 SASEGT. The CDR3 is 14 residues long. This chain's CDR3 is CASSWGQARHEQYF. The CDR3 DNA is TGTGCCAGCAGTTGGGGTCAGGCGAGGCACGAGCAGTACTTC.

In its sample, this clonotype was seen many times. CDR3 loop: CASSVGLADNTGELFF. The CDR3 nucleotides read TGTGCCAGCAGCGTAGGGCTAGCGGACAACACCGGGGAGCTGTTTTTT. The rearrangement joins TRBV9 to TRBJ2-2, with 7 bases that match TRBD2. Germline CDR1 reads SGDLS; CDR2 reads YYNGEE. Germline trimming cut 0 bases from V and 2 bases from J; bases unmatched to any gene: 4. CDR3 length: 16 residues.

This clonotype was counted ten times or more. The chain uses TRBV9 and TRBJ2-5; 10 bases align to TRBD2. CDR3 length: 17 amino acids. V gave up 3 bases and J gave up 5 bases; unmatched junction bases: 13. The V gene's germline CDR1 is SGDLS and CDR2 YYNGEE. CDR3 DNA: TGTGCCAGCAGCGATATTAGATCTAGCGGGGGTACGGAGACCCAGTACTTC. This codes for CASSDIRSSGGTETQYF.

This clonotype appeared many times. The chain recombines TRBV11-1 with TRBJ1-6; D perhaps matches TRBD1 (6 bases). This CDR3 region has 14 residues. Germline V gene sequence: CDR1 SGHAT, CDR2 FQDESV (reference sequence). Trimming took 4 bases from V and 10 from J, leaving 14 bases between them. The CDR3 region is CASSSNHRDSPLHF. CDR3 sequence (DNA): TGTGCCAGCAGCTCAAACCACAGGGACTCACCCCTCCACTTT.

This clonotype has ten or more counts. The chain recombines TRBV18 with TRBJ1-1; D might be TRBD1 (6 bases). The CDR3 length is 15 residues. Looked up from germline, CDR1 is KGHSH and CDR2 is LQKENI. V was shortened by 6 bases and J by 0 bases, with 14 bases between the two germline ends. The CDR3 sequence is CASSGGAFMNTEAFF. The CDR3 DNA sequence: TGTGCCAGCTCCGGGGGGGCGTTCATGAACACTGAAGCTTTCTTT.

This chain connects TRBV7-2 to TRBJ1-5; tentative D call: TRBD1 (5 bases). The V and J ends lost 0 bases and 5 bases respectively, with 11 bases between them. The CDR3 is 15 residues long. Per the germline V gene, CDR1 is SGHTA and CDR2 is FQGNSA. The CDR3 DNA reads TGTGCCAGCAGCTTAGCGCGGGCAGGGCATCAGCCCCAGCATTTT. Amino acids: CASSLARAGHQPQHF.

This clonotype was seen repeatedly, ten times or more. The rearrangement joins TRBV9 to TRBJ2-6, with D uncertain. Germline CDR1 reads SGDLS; CDR2 reads YYNGEE. The CDR3 length is 15 residues. With 1 base removed from V and 0 bases from J, the gap between germline ends came to 5 bases. CDR3 nucleotides: TGTGCCAGCAGCGTATTGGACTCTGGGGCCAACGTCCTGACTTTC. Translating it yields CASSVLDSGANVLTF. Based on the CDR3 plus reference TRBV9 and TRBJ2-6, the full variable domain is DSGVTQTPKHLITATGQRVTLRCSPRSGDLSVYWYQQSLDQGLQFLIQYYNGEERAKGNILERFSAQQFPDLHSELNLSSLELGDSALYFCASSVLDSGANVLTFGAGSRLTVL.

The V call is TRBV29-1, the J call TRBJ2-7; possible D gene TRBD2, 5 bases. Germline CDR1 reads SQVTM; CDR2 reads ANQGSEA. V lost 7 bases and J lost 7, with 14 bases in between. The CDR3 is 11 amino acids. The CDR3 nucleotides are TGCAGCGCGGGGTTACAGCGGGAGCAGTACTTC. It yields the protein CSAGLQREQYF.